A selection of T cell receptor beta chains follows, all from one sample in a study of blood T cell repertoires in COVID-19. Profiling relied on immunoSEQ multiplex PCR, and the TCRdb table lists in-frame clones only, not all of them. Seen here are around 90,000 clones, roughly 90% observed once, and the top ten hold roughly 15%. Input material: peripheral blood. Receptor source: a male donor with acute or convalescent COVID-19. Each CDR3 is given with its conserved first and last residue. The D gene is left open where the match is weak. A row's size may be missing; if present it is once, few, many or a size class.

CDR3aa: CATSKGSSGANVLTF
CDR3nt: TGTGCCACCAGTAAGGGGTCCTCTGGGGCCAACGTCCTGACTTTC
j_gene: TRBJ2-6
len: 15
abundance: .
v_gene: TRBV24-1
d_gene: .

CDR3aa: CASSADEVPGANVLTF
CDR3nt: TGTGCCAGCAGTGCAGATGAGGTCCCTGGGGCCAACGTCCTGACTTTC
j_gene: TRBJ2-6
len: 16
abundance: .
v_gene: TRBV2
d_gene: .

CDR3aa: CASSEGRQGVATEAFF
CDR3nt: TGTGCCAGCAGTGAAGGGAGACAGGGGGTGGCCACTGAAGCTTTCTTT
j_gene: TRBJ1-1
len: 16
abundance: .
v_gene: TRBV6-1
d_gene: TRBD1

CDR3aa: CAISDQDRGSYEQYF
CDR3nt: TGTGCCATCAGTGACCAAGACAGGGGCTCCTACGAGCAGTACTTC
j_gene: TRBJ2-7
len: 15
abundance: .
v_gene: TRBV10-3
d_gene: TRBD1

CDR3aa: CASSRTSGGGETQYF
CDR3nt: TGTGCCAGCAGCCGGACTAGCGGAGGAGGGGAGACCCAGTACTTC
j_gene: TRBJ2-5
len: 15
abundance: few
v_gene: TRBV7-7
d_gene: TRBD2

CDR3aa: CSALAGGQETQYF
CDR3nt: TGCAGCGCCCTAGCGGGGGGACAAGAGACCCAGTACTTC
j_gene: TRBJ2-5
len: 13
abundance: .
v_gene: TRBV29-1
d_gene: TRBD2

CDR3aa: CASSWRGGTDTQYF
CDR3nt: TGTGCCAGTAGTTGGCGGGGCGGGACAGATACGCAGTATTTT
j_gene: TRBJ2-3
len: 14
abundance: .
v_gene: TRBV3-1/TRBV3-2
d_gene: .

CDR3aa: CASSQRGQGTGELFF
CDR3nt: TGTGCCAGCAGTCAGAGGGGACAGGGGACCGGGGAGCTGTTTTTT
j_gene: TRBJ2-2
len: 15
abundance: .
v_gene: TRBV27
d_gene: TRBD1

CDR3aa: CASSQAERGNEQFF
CDR3nt: TGTGCCAGCAGCCAAGCTGAGCGGGGGAATGAGCAGTTCTTC
j_gene: TRBJ2-1
len: 14
abundance: few
v_gene: TRBV3-1/TRBV3-2
d_gene: TRBD2

CDR3aa: CSGGGGEAFF
CDR3nt: TGCAGCGGAGGTGGAGGGGAAGCTTTCTTT
j_gene: TRBJ1-1
len: 10
abundance: .
v_gene: TRBV29-1
d_gene: .

CDR3aa: CSVEDHRGGEQYF
CDR3nt: TGCAGCGTTGAAGACCACAGGGGTGGCGAGCAGTACTTC
j_gene: TRBJ2-7
len: 13
abundance: .
v_gene: TRBV29-1
d_gene: TRBD1

CDR3aa: CASSLGTGGPYGYTF
CDR3nt: TGCGCCAGCAGCTTGGGCACAGGGGGCCCCTATGGCTACACCTTC
j_gene: TRBJ1-2
len: 15
abundance: .
v_gene: TRBV5-1
d_gene: TRBD1

CDR3aa: CASSLRGPGQGTGELFF
CDR3nt: TGTGCCAGCAGCCTCCGGGGACCGGGACAGGGAACCGGGGAGCTGTTTTTT
j_gene: TRBJ2-2
len: 17
abundance: .
v_gene: TRBV25-1
d_gene: TRBD1

CDR3aa: CAITEGYGFRGNGYTF
CDR3nt: TGTGCCATCACCGAGGGGTATGGCTTCAGGGGGAATGGCTACACCTTC
j_gene: TRBJ1-2
len: 16
abundance: few
v_gene: TRBV10-3
d_gene: TRBD1

CDR3aa: CASSQDGGVGQPQHF
CDR3nt: TGTGCCAGCAGCCAAGATGGGGGGGTTGGGCAGCCCCAGCATTTT
j_gene: TRBJ1-5
len: 15
abundance: .
v_gene: TRBV4-2
d_gene: .

CDR3aa: CASSYERRRGTEAFF
CDR3nt: TGTGCCAGCAGTTACGAAAGGAGAAGGGGAACTGAAGCTTTCTTT
j_gene: TRBJ1-1
len: 15
abundance: .
v_gene: TRBV6-5
d_gene: .

CDR3aa: CASTPDSTGQETQYF
CDR3nt: TGCGCCAGCACCCCGGACAGTACGGGGCAAGAGACCCAGTACTTC
j_gene: TRBJ2-5
len: 15
abundance: few
v_gene: TRBV5-1
d_gene: .

CDR3aa: CASSPGGVVYNEQFF
CDR3nt: TGTGCCAGCAGCCCGGGCGGGGTGGTCTACAATGAGCAGTTCTTC
j_gene: TRBJ2-1
len: 15
abundance: .
v_gene: TRBV7-9
d_gene: .

CDR3aa: CASSPNVGASEQFF
CDR3nt: TGTGCCAGCTCACCAAATGTTGGGGCCAGTGAGCAGTTCTTC
j_gene: TRBJ2-1
len: 14
abundance: once
v_gene: TRBV18
d_gene: .

CDR3aa: CASSHPGTQETQYF
CDR3nt: TGTGCCAGTAGCCATCCCGGGACACAAGAGACCCAGTACTTC
j_gene: TRBJ2-5
len: 14
abundance: .
v_gene: TRBV19
d_gene: .

CDR3aa: CASRQGQTNNQPQHF
CDR3nt: TGTGCCAGTAGACAGGGACAGACTAACAATCAGCCCCAGCATTTT
j_gene: TRBJ1-5
len: 15
abundance: .
v_gene: TRBV19
d_gene: TRBD1

CDR3aa: CASSLMAGVLNEQFF
CDR3nt: TGTGCCAGCAGCTTAATGGCGGGGGTCTTGAATGAGCAGTTCTTC
j_gene: TRBJ2-1
len: 15
abundance: .
v_gene: TRBV7-8
d_gene: TRBD2

CDR3aa: CASSLGAGTSEEQFF
CDR3nt: TGTGCCAGCAGCTTAGGGGCCGGGACTAGCGAGGAGCAGTTCTTC
j_gene: TRBJ2-1
len: 15
abundance: .
v_gene: TRBV7-2
d_gene: TRBD2

CDR3aa: CASSSVSNQPQHF
CDR3nt: TGTGCCAGTAGTAGCGTCAGCAATCAGCCCCAGCATTTT
j_gene: TRBJ1-5
len: 13
abundance: .
v_gene: TRBV19
d_gene: .

CDR3aa: CASSTGQGGNQPQHF
CDR3nt: TGTGCCAGCAGTACCGGGCAGGGCGGAAATCAGCCCCAGCATTTT
j_gene: TRBJ1-5
len: 15
abundance: .
v_gene: TRBV6-5
d_gene: .

CDR3aa: CASSGTQAEAFF
CDR3nt: TGTGCCAGCAGCGGCACACAGGCTGAAGCTTTCTTT
j_gene: TRBJ1-1
len: 12
abundance: .
v_gene: TRBV6-5
d_gene: .

CDR3aa: CASSLMASGNPGELFF
CDR3nt: TGTGCCAGCAGTTTAATGGCTAGCGGGAATCCCGGGGAGCTGTTTTTT
j_gene: TRBJ2-2
len: 16
abundance: .
v_gene: TRBV28
d_gene: TRBD2

CDR3aa: CASSLGGSSYNEQFF
CDR3nt: TGTGCCAGCAGTTTAGGGGGGAGCTCCTACAATGAGCAGTTCTTC
j_gene: TRBJ2-1
len: 15
abundance: .
v_gene: TRBV27
d_gene: .

CDR3aa: CASSSGQSSSYEQYF
CDR3nt: TGTGCCAGCAGCTCAGGACAGTCGAGCTCCTACGAGCAGTACTTC
j_gene: TRBJ2-7
len: 15
abundance: .
v_gene: TRBV5-4
d_gene: .

CDR3aa: CASSPSGFVSNYGYTF
CDR3nt: TGTGCCAGCAGCCCGTCAGGGTTTGTCTCTAACTATGGCTACACCTTC
j_gene: TRBJ1-2
len: 16
abundance: .
v_gene: TRBV3-1/TRBV3-2
d_gene: .

CDR3aa: CASSFLVHQPQHF
CDR3nt: TGTGCCAGCAGTTTCTTAGTCCACCAGCCCCAGCATTTT
j_gene: TRBJ1-5
len: 13
abundance: .
v_gene: TRBV27
d_gene: .

CDR3aa: CASSVPSGGHTDTQYF
CDR3nt: TGTGCCAGCAGTGTGCCTAGCGGGGGACACACAGATACGCAGTATTTT
j_gene: TRBJ2-3
len: 16
abundance: .
v_gene: TRBV2
d_gene: TRBD2

CDR3aa: CASSQPGTGGGDTQYF
CDR3nt: TGTGCCAGCAGCCAACCCGGGACAGGGGGCGGAGATACGCAGTATTTT
j_gene: TRBJ2-3
len: 16
abundance: .
v_gene: TRBV3-1/TRBV3-2
d_gene: TRBD1

CDR3aa: CASSTRAGSSYEQYF
CDR3nt: TGTGCCAGCAGTACCCGAGCGGGGAGCTCCTACGAGCAGTACTTC
j_gene: TRBJ2-7
len: 15
abundance: .
v_gene: TRBV6-5
d_gene: TRBD2

CDR3aa: CASSVDRGSYEQYF
CDR3nt: TGTGCCAGTAGTGTCGACAGGGGATCCTACGAGCAGTACTTC
j_gene: TRBJ2-7
len: 14
abundance: .
v_gene: TRBV19
d_gene: TRBD1

CDR3aa: CASSQQQGGNYEQYF
CDR3nt: TGTGCCAGCAGCCAACAACAGGGGGGTAACTACGAGCAGTACTTC
j_gene: TRBJ2-7
len: 15
abundance: .
v_gene: TRBV7-8
d_gene: TRBD1

CDR3aa: CASSQNRDTEAFF
CDR3nt: TGTGCCAGCAGCCAGAACAGGGACACTGAAGCTTTCTTT
j_gene: TRBJ1-1
len: 13
abundance: once
v_gene: TRBV14
d_gene: .

CDR3aa: CASSPRGGNEQFF
CDR3nt: TGTGCCAGCTCACCACGAGGTGGGAATGAGCAGTTCTTC
j_gene: TRBJ2-1
len: 13
abundance: .
v_gene: TRBV18
d_gene: .

CDR3aa: CASSVGNSRQPQHF
CDR3nt: TGTGCCAGCTCTGTTGGAAACAGCAGGCAGCCCCAGCATTTT
j_gene: TRBJ1-5
len: 14
abundance: .
v_gene: TRBV2
d_gene: .

CDR3aa: CASTDGTPLFEQYF
CDR3nt: TGTGCCAGCACCGACGGGACACCTCTTTTCGAGCAGTACTTC
j_gene: TRBJ2-7
len: 14
abundance: few
v_gene: TRBV6-5
d_gene: .

CDR3aa: CATSDPITGTGYQPQHF
CDR3nt: TGTGCCACCAGTGATCCGATAACCGGGACAGGGTATCAGCCCCAGCATTTT
j_gene: TRBJ1-5
len: 17
abundance: few
v_gene: TRBV24-1
d_gene: TRBD1

CDR3aa: CASSPTPRTGGNYGYTF
CDR3nt: TGTGCCAGCAGCCCGACACCAAGGACAGGGGGAAACTATGGCTACACCTTC
j_gene: TRBJ1-2
len: 17
abundance: .
v_gene: TRBV9
d_gene: TRBD1

CDR3aa: CASSVGVSPRVGANVLTF
CDR3nt: TGTGCCAGCAGCGTAGGAGTCTCCCCTCGAGTCGGGGCCAACGTCCTGACTTTC
j_gene: TRBJ2-6
len: 18
abundance: .
v_gene: TRBV9
d_gene: .

CDR3aa: CASSLEAQQQYF
CDR3nt: TGTGCCAGCAGCTTAGAGGCACAGCAGCAGTACTTC
j_gene: TRBJ2-7
len: 12
abundance: .
v_gene: TRBV11-2
d_gene: .

CDR3aa: CASSPHRGDTQYF
CDR3nt: TGTGCCAGCAGTCCCCACAGGGGGGATACGCAGTATTTT
j_gene: TRBJ2-3
len: 13
abundance: .
v_gene: TRBV6-5
d_gene: TRBD1

CDR3aa: CASSRPGHINSPLHF
CDR3nt: TGTGCCAGCAGTCGACCGGGACATATTAATTCACCCCTCCACTTT
j_gene: TRBJ1-6
len: 15
abundance: .
v_gene: TRBV6-5
d_gene: .

CDR3aa: CASGGARGEKLFF
CDR3nt: TGTGCCAGCGGGGGGGCCCGTGGAGAAAAACTGTTTTTT
j_gene: TRBJ1-4
len: 13
abundance: .
v_gene: TRBV3-1/TRBV3-2
d_gene: .

CDR3aa: CASSRLSGTGRNEQFF
CDR3nt: TGTGCCAGCAGCAGGTTGTCGGGGACAGGGCGGAATGAGCAGTTCTTC
j_gene: TRBJ2-1
len: 16
abundance: .
v_gene: TRBV21-1
d_gene: .

CDR3aa: CSTKQGEAYEQYF
CDR3nt: TGCAGCACCAAACAGGGGGAGGCCTACGAGCAGTACTTC
j_gene: TRBJ2-7
len: 13
abundance: .
v_gene: TRBV29-1
d_gene: TRBD1

CDR3aa: CAWSPGLAGTTDTQYF
CDR3nt: TGTGCCTGGAGCCCGGGACTAGCGGGGACCACAGATACGCAGTATTTT
j_gene: TRBJ2-3
len: 16
abundance: .
v_gene: TRBV30
d_gene: TRBD2